Below, 27 T cell receptor beta chains from the same sample are listed, as sequenced in a study of identical twins. TCRdb processed the 5' RACE reads anew with MiXCR; each CDR3 protein has one entry. The sample yields some 710,000 distinct CDR3 sequences, roughly 6.2% seen once. Material for sequencing was naive T cells sorted from blood. These TCRs come from a man aged 18 to 29 in good health.

There are many counts of this clonotype. This chain uses TRBV5-1 with TRBJ2-7; D gene ambiguous. The CDR3 consists of 14 residues. Germline lookup yields CDR1 SGHRS and CDR2 YFSETQ. V lost 0 bases and J 2 bases, leaving 9 bases between the germline ends. In nucleotides, the CDR3 is TGCGCCAGCAGCTTGGGTGCCGGAGCCTACGAGCAGTACGTC. Protein product: CASSLGAGAYEQYV.

This clonotype was observed many times. The chain has TRBV7-8 and TRBJ2-1; 7 nucleotides match TRBD2. The germline V gene encodes CDR1 SGHVS and CDR2 FQNEAQ. The V and J ends lost 6 bases and 8 bases, in that order; junction bases with no gene match: 4. The CDR3 length is 12 residues. CDR3 in amino acids: CASRDTSDEQFF. CDR3 sequence (DNA): TGTGCCAGCAGGGATACTAGCGATGAGCAGTTCTTC.

This clonotype was counted ten times or more. The CDR3 loop is CAWSAGLAMETQYF. The CDR3 DNA is TGTGCCTGGAGTGCGGGACTAGCGATGGAGACCCAGTACTTC. The chain couples TRBV30 to TRBJ2-5; TRBD2 aligns across 10 bases. From germline, CDR1 is GTSNPN and CDR2 SVGIG (reference sequence). CDR3 size: 14 residues. With 1 base clipped from V and 5 bases from J, the junction kept 4 bases outside the gene matches. Full variable domain (remainder filled in from reference TRBV30 and TRBJ2-5): SQTIHQWPATLVQPVGSPLSLECTVEGTSNPNLYWYRQAAGRGLQLLFYSVGIGQISSEVPQNLSASRPQDRQFILSSKKLLLSDSGFYLCAWSAGLAMETQYFGPGTRLLVL.

This clonotype was counted a few times. V and J are TRBV5-6 and TRBJ1-5, with TRBD1 matching 9 bases. The CDR3 is 15 amino acids. The V segment lost 4 bases and the J segment 6 bases; nucleotides outside the gene matches: 8. The germline V gene has CDR1 SGHDT and CDR2 YYEEEE. The CDR3 region is CASSHQGQGGQPQHF. In nucleotides, the CDR3 is TGTGCCAGCAGCCACCAGGGACAGGGTGGTCAGCCCCAGCATTTT.

This clonotype was seen ten or more times. This chain uses TRBV20-1 with TRBJ2-5; possible D gene TRBD2, 7 bases. Trimming removed 3 bases from V and 3 bases from J, with 20 bases in between. The CDR3 is 16 residues long. The germline gives CDR1 DFQATT, CDR2 SNEGSKA (reference sequence). The CDR3 sequence: CSASYATGGLKETQYF. The CDR3 nucleotides read TGCAGTGCTAGCTACGCAACGGGGGGCTTAAAAGAGACCCAGTACTTC.

CDR3 coding DNA: TGTGCCAGCAGCTCCCCGCCTAGCGGGAGGTTCGCAGATACGCAGTATTTT. Protein: CASSSPPSGRFADTQYF. V and J are TRBV7-3 and TRBJ2-3, with 11 bases aligning to TRBD2. Germline assignment: CDR1 SGHTA and CDR2 FQGTGA. The junction had 10 bases not matched to a gene; V was cut back by 4 bases and J by 4 bases. The CDR3 runs 17 residues.

This clonotype was seen many times. The chain uses TRBV7-9 and TRBJ2-3; 9 nucleotides match TRBD2. The germline V gene has CDR1 SEHNR and CDR2 FQNEAQ (reference sequence). The CDR3 totals 17 residues. V was clipped by 5 bases and J by 2 bases; unmatched bases: 11. CDR3 nucleotide sequence: TGTGCCAGCAGCAGGGCGGCTAGCGGGAAACCCACAGATACGCAGTATTTT. Translating gives CASSRAASGKPTDTQYF.

The chain carries TRBV4-2 and TRBJ2-2; unclear D gene. Germline V CDR1 and CDR2: LGHNA, YNFKEQ. The ends were cut back, 2 bases at V and 2 bases at J, with 6 bases in the middle. This CDR3 is 14 amino acids long. The CDR3 spells CASSQTYNTGELFF. Here the CDR3 DNA reads TGTGCCAGCAGCCAAACGTACAACACCGGGGAGCTGTTTTTT.

This clonotype came up many times. This sequence joins TRBV7-9 and TRBJ1-2; TRBD1 matches 8 bases. The CDR3 is 13 residues long. Germline V CDR1 and CDR2: SEHNR, FQNEAQ (reference sequence). Germline trimming cut 5 bases from V and 4 bases from J; bases unmatched to any gene: 3. CDR3 residues: CASSDTGGYGYTF. In DNA form, the CDR3 reads TGTGCCAGCAGCGATACAGGGGGCTATGGCTACACCTTC.

This clonotype showed up many times. This sequence joins TRBV6-5 and TRBJ2-7; the match to TRBD2 covers 10 bases. V shed 2 bases and J 6 bases; nucleotides not matched to a gene: 10. The CDR3 is 16 residues long. Germline CDR1 and CDR2: MNHEY and SVGAGI. Here the CDR3 reads CASSYSLAGAAGEQYV. The CDR3 DNA reads TGTGCCAGCAGTTACAGCCTAGCGGGAGCGGCAGGCGAGCAGTACGTC.

This clonotype was seen repeatedly, ten times or more. CDR3 loop: CASSLRSRGRISTDTQYF. CDR3 nucleotides: TGTGCCAGCAGCTTGCGGTCCAGAGGGCGTATTAGCACAGATACGCAGTATTTT. The chain combines TRBV12-3 or TRBV12-4 with TRBJ2-3; D perhaps matches TRBD2 (5 bases). Deletions cut 6 bases from V and 0 bases from J, with 22 bases between. The CDR3 extends over 18 amino acids.

This clonotype came up a few times. For the CDR3, the DNA is TGTGCCAGCTCACCGGATGGACAGGGACCCAAGCCCCAGCATTTT. Amino acid sequence: CASSPDGQGPKPQHF. V and J are TRBV18 and TRBJ1-5; the match to TRBD1 covers 8 bases. The V segment lost 3 bases and the J segment 8 bases; nucleotides outside the gene matches: 9. This CDR3 region has 15 residues. Germline loops: CDR1 KGHSH, CDR2 LQKENI.

At least ten counts were recorded for this clonotype. V and J are TRBV7-7 and TRBJ2-7, with TRBD1 as a possible D gene (6 bases). V was shortened by 4 bases and J by 2 bases, with 18 bases between the two germline ends. The CDR3 sequence is 16 residues long. The germline gives CDR1 SSHAT, CDR2 FNYEAQ (reference sequence). The CDR3 DNA reads TGTGCCAGCAGCTCGGCATCGGGACAACGAACCTACGAGCAGTACGTC. As protein: CASSSASGQRTYEQYV.

Many counts were recorded for this clonotype. This chain uses TRBV12-3 or TRBV12-4 with TRBJ1-5; no definite D call. The CDR3 covers 12 residues. The V end was cut by 6 bases, the J end by 4 bases, with 7 bases between. The DNA of the CDR3 is TGTGCCAGCAGGGCGGGGAATCAGCCCCAGCATTTT. This sequence encodes CASRAGNQPQHF.

This clonotype was recorded at least ten times. V and J are TRBV12-3 or TRBV12-4 and TRBJ2-3; the D gene is possibly TRBD1 (6 bases). The CDR3 totals 13 residues. Trimming pared 6 bases from V and 9 bases from J, leaving 16 bases between. The CDR3 sequence: CASSPARTVTQYF. The DNA for the CDR3 is TGTGCCAGCAGCCCGGCGAGGACAGTAACGCAGTATTTT.

This clonotype was picked up a small number of times. The chain employs TRBV24-1 and TRBJ2-7; D call uncertain. In germline, CDR1 is KGHDR, CDR2 SFDVKD. The V and J ends lost 0 bases and 3 bases respectively, with 8 bases between them. This CDR3 has 14 residues. CDR3 amino acids: CATSDLGPYYEQYV. CDR3 DNA sequence: TGTGCCACCAGTGATTTGGGGCCATACTACGAGCAGTACGTC.

The J gene is TRBJ1-1, the V gene TRBV3-1; D may be TRBD1 (5 bases). The CDR3 has 15 residues. V was shortened by 0 bases and J by 8 bases, with 16 bases between the two germline ends. Germline values: CDR1 LGHDT, CDR2 YNNKEL (reference sequence). CDR3 nucleotide sequence: TGTGCCAGCAGCCAAGATTTGATATTACAGGAAGAAGCTTTCTTT. This codes for CASSQDLILQEEAFF.

This clonotype was seen only a few times. The chain has TRBV21-1 and TRBJ2-7; TRBD1 is the table's D call and was not checked against the DNA. TRBV21-1 is assigned pseudogene status. This CDR3 spans 14 amino acids. This CDR3 reads CASSPPGSSYEQYV. CDR3 nucleotides: TGTGCCAGCAGCCCCCCGGGGAGCTCCTACGAGCAGTACGTC.

This rearrangement joins TRBV20-1 to TRBJ2-1; TRBD2 aligns across 12 bases. V was pared by 6 bases and J by 7 bases, with 16 bases of the junction left unmatched. Germline V lookup: CDR1 DFQATT, CDR2 SNEGSKA (reference sequence). The CDR3 sequence is 17 residues long. CDR3 amino acids: CSAAPSGRALVANEQFF. CDR3 DNA sequence: TGCAGTGCCGCCCCTAGCGGGAGGGCCCTAGTTGCGAATGAGCAGTTCTTC.

This clonotype was detected ten times or more. The J gene is TRBJ1-1, the V gene TRBV4-2; D is undetermined. Germline CDR1 and CDR2: LGHNA and YNFKEQ. The CDR3 has 11 residues. Deletions cut 0 bases from V and 4 bases from J, with 0 bases between. This CDR3 reads CASSQDTEAFF. Written as DNA, the CDR3 is TGTGCCAGCAGCCAAGACACTGAAGCTTTCTTT.

This clonotype was seen repeatedly, ten times or more. V gene TRBV21-1 combines with J gene TRBJ1-5; the table's TRBD1 call for D was not verified on the DNA. TRBV21-1 is assigned pseudogene status. This CDR3 has 18 amino acids. Here the CDR3 reads CASSKAFLGDRVDQPQHF. CDR3 DNA: TGTGCCAGCAGCAAAGCGTTTTTGGGGGACAGGGTAGACCAGCCCCAGCATTTT.

A remark on this clonotype: It may be a read error: a sequence one base away is much more abundant. The V call is TRBV27, the J call TRBJ2-5, with 8 nucleotides matching TRBD2. Losses at the gene ends were 8 bases for V and 8 bases for J; bases not matched to a gene: 13. Germline V gene lookup returns CDR1 MNHEY and CDR2 SMNVEV (reference sequence). This CDR3 comprises 14 residues. The CDR3 DNA is TGTGCCAGCTCCCCCAGGCGGGAGGCCCCAACCCAGTACTTC. Its protein is CASSPRREAPTQYF.

This clonotype was seen only a few times. The gene calls are TRBV5-5 and TRBJ2-1; 9 nucleotides line up with TRBD1. CDR1 is SGHKS and CDR2 is YYEKEE in the germline V gene (reference sequence). The CDR3 loop spans 15 amino acids. After removal of 0 bases from V and 6 bases from J, the junction contained 4 bases not matched to a gene. Here the CDR3 DNA reads TGTGCCAGCAGCTTGGGTGGACAGGGGTTCAATGAGCAGTTCTTC. Protein product: CASSLGGQGFNEQFF. Supplemented by reference TRBV5-5 and TRBJ2-1, the full variable domain reads DAGVTQSPTHLIKTRGQQVTLRCSPISGHKSVSWYQQVLGQGPQFIFQYYEKEERGRGNFPDRFSARQFPNYSSELNVNALLLGDSALYLCASSLGGQGFNEQFFGPGTRLTVL.

The table lists this clonotype with a few counts. The chain recombines TRBV5-1 with TRBJ2-2; D perhaps matches TRBD2 (6 bases). V gave up 4 bases and J gave up 6 bases, with 16 bases separating them. Germline lookup yields CDR1 SGHRS and CDR2 YFSETQ. This CDR3 has 15 amino acids. CDR3: CASSQIRETAGELFF. The DNA for the CDR3 is TGCGCCAGCAGCCAGATCCGGGAGACGGCCGGGGAGCTGTTTTTT. Full variable domain (rest looked up from reference TRBV5-1 and TRBJ2-2): KAGVTQTPRYLIKTRGQQVTLSCSPISGHRSVSWYQQTPGQGLQFLFEYFSETQRNKGNFPGRFSGRQFSNSRSEMNVSTLELGDSALYLCASSQIRETAGELFFGEGSRLTVL.

There are many counts of this clonotype. The rearrangement uses TRBV7-8 and TRBJ1-5; the D gene is possibly TRBD1 (5 bases). V lost 2 bases and J lost 7, with 12 bases in between. CDR3 length equals 14 residues. Germline-derived CDR1 and CDR2 are SGHVS and FQNEAQ. CDR3 DNA sequence: TGTGCCAGCAGCTTACGTGAAGGGACCCAGCCCCAGCATTTT. Protein: CASSLREGTQPQHF.

This clonotype was observed a handful of times. The chain combines TRBV7-9 with TRBJ2-3, with 10 nucleotides matching TRBD1. Germline CDR1 SEHNR, CDR2 FQNEAQ (reference sequence). The CDR3 length is 16 residues. The V segment lost 4 bases and the J segment 3 bases; nucleotides outside the gene matches: 7. In DNA, the CDR3 is TGTGCCAGCAGCTCCTGGACAGGGGGAGCTACAGATACGCAGTATTTT. Residues: CASSSWTGGATDTQYF.

V and J are TRBV5-1 and TRBJ1-2; no definite D call. Germline V gene sequence: CDR1 SGHRS, CDR2 YFSETQ. The V gene lost 0 bases and the J gene lost 3 bases, with 9 bases spanning the gap. The CDR3 is 14 amino acids. CDR3 amino acids: CASSLEAAYYGYTF. The CDR3 nucleotides are TGCGCCAGCAGCTTGGAGGCAGCTTACTATGGCTACACCTTC.